This TCR beta chain was identified in a study of OX40 agonist ivuxolimab in advanced cancers. Study summary: Those enrolled were roughly 80% male, with a mean age of roughly 60 years and ages from roughly 20 to 85.

Any history of autoimmune disease or systemic immunosuppression disqualified patients. This clone was found a few times. The length of the CDR3 is 14 residues. CDR1 and CDR2 from the germline V gene are SGHVS and FNYEAQ. The germline V and J ends were trimmed by 2 bases and 10 bases, with 12 bases remaining between them. The table came from immunoSEQ multiplex PCR; TCRdb's copy has only in-frame clones and leaves some out. The table includes 33,000 or so clones, around 84% detected once. This chain connects TRBV7-6 to TRBJ1-6; TRBD1 might be the D (6 bases). The origin of this receptor is an adult with an advanced solid tumor such as melanoma, head and neck, liver or kidney cancer. Sample: CD4+ or CD8+ T cells sorted from blood, taken in a trial of the OX40 agonist ivuxolimab. CDR3 in amino acids: CASSLSGANSPLHF. CDR3 nucleotides: TGTGCCAGCAGCTTATCAGGGGCCAACTCACCCCTCCACTTT. Together with reference TRBV7-6 and TRBJ1-6, the CDR3 gives the full variable domain: GAGVSQSPRYKVTKRGQDVALRCDPISGHVSLYWYRQALGQGPEFLTYFNYEAQQDKSGLPNDRFSAERPEGSISTLTIQRTEQRDSAMYRCASSLSGANSPLHFGNGTRLTVT.